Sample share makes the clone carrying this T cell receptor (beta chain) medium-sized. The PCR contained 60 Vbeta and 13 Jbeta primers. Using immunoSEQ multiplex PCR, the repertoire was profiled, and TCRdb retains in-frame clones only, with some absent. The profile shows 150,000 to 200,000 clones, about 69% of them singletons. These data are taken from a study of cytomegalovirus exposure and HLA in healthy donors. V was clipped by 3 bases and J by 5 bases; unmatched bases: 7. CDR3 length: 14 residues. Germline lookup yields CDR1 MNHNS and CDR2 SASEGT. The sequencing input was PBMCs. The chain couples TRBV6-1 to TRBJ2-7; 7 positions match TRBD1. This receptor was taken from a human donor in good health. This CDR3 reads CASSEPGQSHEQYF. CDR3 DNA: TGTGCCAGCAGTGAGCCGGGACAGTCCCACGAGCAGTACTTC.